A selection of T cell receptor beta chains follows, all from one sample in a study of blood T cell repertoires in COVID-19. TCRdb's table, derived via immunoSEQ multiplex PCR, lists solely in-frame clones and lacks some. This repertoire shows 25,000 to 35,000 clones, around 87% found once; its top ten account for roughly 15%. The material sequenced was peripheral blood. The source of these receptors is an elderly man with acute or convalescent COVID-19. The CDR3 runs from the conserved cysteine through the conserved F or W. D genes are given only for firm matches. Size is stated for part of the rows, as once, few or many counts, or as a class when the clone is expanded.

v_gene	d_gene	j_gene	abundance	CDR3nt	CDR3aa
TRBV5-6	TRBD1	TRBJ1-2	once	TGTGCCAGCAGCTTGGGACAGGGAGGCTACACCTTC	CASSLGQGGYTF
TRBV29-1	TRBD1	TRBJ2-2	NA	TGCAGCGTTGTTAACAGGGGTAACACCGGGGAGCTGTTTTTT	CSVVNRGNTGELFF
TRBV7-2	TRBD1	TRBJ1-2	NA	TGTGCCAGCAGCCCCCGCTACAGGGGAAACTATGGCTACACCTTC	CASSPRYRGNYGYTF
TRBV6-6	NA	TRBJ1-5	NA	TGTGCCAGCAGTTACGATCGCGGGACGACGGATCAGCCCCAGCATTTT	CASSYDRGTTDQPQHF
TRBV28	TRBD1	TRBJ1-2	NA	TGTGCCAGCAGTTTACCCGGATGGACAGGAGCCAACTATGGCTACACCTTC	CASSLPGWTGANYGYTF
TRBV9	NA	TRBJ2-3	NA	TGTGCCAGCAGCTCCGTAGCGGACATCACAGATACGCAGTATTTT	CASSSVADITDTQYF
TRBV2	TRBD1	TRBJ2-2	once	TGTGCCAGCAGCCCTAGGACAGGGGTCGGGGAGCTGTTTTTT	CASSPRTGVGELFF
TRBV29-1	TRBD1	TRBJ1-4	NA	TGCAGCGCTTCAATATTCCGGACAGGGGGGGAACTGTTTTTT	CSASIFRTGGELFF
TRBV11-2	NA	TRBJ2-1	NA	TGTGCCAGCAGCCGACCAGGGCGCGATGAGCAGTTCTTC	CASSRPGRDEQFF
TRBV2	NA	TRBJ1-5	few	TGTGCCAGCGGGAAGGACTCCAATCAGCCCCAGCATTTT	CASGKDSNQPQHF
TRBV11-2	NA	TRBJ2-2	few	TGTGCCAGCAGCTTAGTAGCTACCGGGGAGCTGTTTTTT	CASSLVATGELFF
TRBV18	NA	TRBJ1-5	few	TGTGCCAGCTCACGGTCAGGGAGCAATCAGCCCCAGCATTTT	CASSRSGSNQPQHF
TRBV29-1	NA	TRBJ1-3	NA	TGCAGCGTTGGGGCAGCGGGTGCGCGGGGAGAGGGAAACACCATATATTTT	CSVGAAGARGEGNTIYF
TRBV5-1	NA	TRBJ2-5	NA	TGCGCCAGCAGCTTGACAGGGATGGGAGAGACCCAGTACTTC	CASSLTGMGETQYF
TRBV9	TRBD1	TRBJ1-1	NA	TGTGCCAGCAGCCCCCGTCCCGGGACAGGGTTGGACACTGAAGCTTTCTTT	CASSPRPGTGLDTEAFF
TRBV6-5	NA	TRBJ1-4	NA	TGTGCCAGCAGTTCACAGGGTGAGGTAGAAAAACTGTTTTTT	CASSSQGEVEKLFF
TRBV19	TRBD1	TRBJ1-1	NA	TGTGCCAGTAGGCGCGGGACAGGAAGAGCCAACACTGAAGCTTTCTTT	CASRRGTGRANTEAFF
TRBV6-5	NA	TRBJ1-4	NA	TGTGCCAGCACGGTGGAGTTCTCTAATGAAAAACTGTTTTTT	CASTVEFSNEKLFF
TRBV7-9	NA	TRBJ1-2	NA	TGTGCCAGCAGCTTAGCAGGGGGTATGGATGGCTACACCTTC	CASSLAGGMDGYTF
TRBV29-1	NA	TRBJ1-2	NA	TGCAGCGTTGACGAGGAAGGCTACACCTTC	CSVDEEGYTF
TRBV19	NA	TRBJ2-2	NA	TGTGCCAGTAGTTCTCCACAGGGAAAGTCGAACACCGGGGAGCTGTTTTTT	CASSSPQGKSNTGELFF
TRBV9	NA	TRBJ2-1	NA	TGTGCCAGCAGCCCTCGAAGGGGAGGGGGTAGGGACAATGAGCAGTTCTTC	CASSPRRGGGRDNEQFF
TRBV2	NA	TRBJ1-3	NA	TGTGCCAGCAGTGTTCAGGGTAGTGCGAGAAACACCATATATTTT	CASSVQGSARNTIYF
TRBV11-2	NA	TRBJ2-1	once	TGTGCCAGCAGCTCCCAGGTAGGGGGATCCTACAATGAGCAGTTCTTC	CASSSQVGGSYNEQFF
TRBV18	NA	TRBJ1-1	NA	TGTGCCAGCTCCCTAAACCAGAACACTGAAGCTTTCTTT	CASSLNQNTEAFF
TRBV30	NA	TRBJ1-5	NA	TGTGCCTGGAGTGTTCATCTTAGTCGGGTCGGCAATCAGCCCCAGCATTTT	CAWSVHLSRVGNQPQHF
TRBV11-2	NA	TRBJ1-4	NA	TGTGCCAGCAGCCCTCTAGGAGCAGGGCGGGGGGAAAAACTGTTTTTT	CASSPLGAGRGEKLFF
TRBV5-4	NA	TRBJ2-1	NA	TGTGCCAGCAGCTTGAGCGGTGTTAATGAGCAGTTCTTC	CASSLSGVNEQFF
TRBV7-9	NA	TRBJ2-1	NA	TGTGCCAGCAGCTTAGGGTCTAGCGCGAATGAGCAGTTCTTC	CASSLGSSANEQFF
TRBV5-6	TRBD1	TRBJ2-1	NA	TGTGCCAGCAGCTTGAGGTCCGGACAGGTAGCCTACAATGAGCAGTTCTTC	CASSLRSGQVAYNEQFF
TRBV6-5	NA	TRBJ1-3	NA	TGTGCCAGCAGTCGCCTACTAAGCTCTGGAAACACCATATATTTT	CASSRLLSSGNTIYF
TRBV5-6	TRBD1	TRBJ1-2	NA	TGTGCCAGCAGCTCTGGGACAGTTATTGGCTACACCTTC	CASSSGTVIGYTF
TRBV7-2	TRBD1	TRBJ2-1	once	TGTGCCAGCAGCCGGGGACAGGGGGTCCGGGATTGGCAGTTCTTC	CASSRGQGVRDWQFF
TRBV10-3	NA	TRBJ1-1	NA	TGTGCCATCAGTGAGTCATCAGGGGCGGGGGGCGCTTTCTTT	CAISESSGAGGAFF
TRBV5-4	NA	TRBJ1-2	NA	TGTGCCAGCAGCTTGGACAGGCCACCCTTGACCTTC	CASSLDRPPLTF
TRBV3-1/TRBV3-2	TRBD2	TRBJ2-1	NA	TGTGCCAGCAGCGGACTAGCGAGTTACAATGAGCAGTTCTTC	CASSGLASYNEQFF
TRBV30	NA	TRBJ2-4	NA	TGTGCCTGGAGTGTACTAATAGGACATCAAGTCCGGAACATTCAGTACTTC	CAWSVLIGHQVRNIQYF
TRBV18	TRBD2	TRBJ2-2	NA	TGTGCCAGCTCACCCAACCAAGCGGGGGCCACCGGGGAGCTGTTTTTT	CASSPNQAGATGELFF
TRBV5-1	TRBD2	TRBJ2-7	NA	TGCGCCAGCAGCTTGCGGTCATGGTATAGCGGGGGGGCCTCATCCTACGAGCAGTACTTC	CASSLRSWYSGGASSYEQYF
TRBV28	TRBD2	TRBJ2-5	NA	TGTGCCAGCAGCCTACACTCCCCGGGGGGTGTTCGGGAGACCCAGTACTTC	CASSLHSPGGVRETQYF
TRBV19	NA	TRBJ1-5	NA	TGTGCCAGTAGTATAAGGGAGCAGAATCAGCCCCAGCATTTT	CASSIREQNQPQHF
TRBV14	TRBD1	TRBJ1-6	NA	TGTGCCAGCAGCTCCGGGACAGCGAATTCACCCCTCCACTTT	CASSSGTANSPLHF
TRBV19	NA	TRBJ2-2	once	TGTGCCAGTAGTCGTCTAACCGGGGAGCTGTTTTTT	CASSRLTGELFF